The T cell receptor beta chain under discussion was sequenced for a study of early T cells in non-severe SARS-CoV-2 infection. The wider study: Bulk RNA isolated from unsorted whole blood underwent sequencing; chains were not paired.

General study findings and limits: VDJdb-based annotation leaned toward anti-spike CD8 responses and missed private and CD4 specificities.

The CDR3 is 14 residues long. Germline V gives CDR1 SGHAT, CDR2 FQDESV (reference sequence). V lost 5 bases to trimming and J lost 2 bases; unmatched junction nucleotides: 5. Individual cDNA molecules each received unique molecular identifiers attached to them. TCRdb called the 5' RACE reads again in MiXCR, with one record for every CDR3 protein. The sample lists tens of thousands of distinct CDR3 sequences, roughly an eighth occurring once. On this clonotype itself: The antigen is undetermined.

This chain uses TRBV11-1 with TRBJ2-7; 8 nucleotides match TRBD1. Sequenced: whole blood. The TCR comes from an adult who was a healthcare worker with PCR-confirmed SARS-CoV-2 infection or an uninfected control (not recorded which). CDR3 residues: CASSRQGTTYEQYF. CDR3 DNA sequence: TGTGCCAGCAGCCGACAGGGGACGACCTACGAGCAGTACTTC. Full variable domain (remainder filled in from reference TRBV11-1 and TRBJ2-7): EAEVAQSPRYKITEKSQAVAFWCDPISGHATLYWYRQILGQGPELLVQFQDESVVDDSQLPKDRFSAERLKGVDSTLKIQPAELGDSAMYLCASSRQGTTYEQYFGPGTRLTVT.